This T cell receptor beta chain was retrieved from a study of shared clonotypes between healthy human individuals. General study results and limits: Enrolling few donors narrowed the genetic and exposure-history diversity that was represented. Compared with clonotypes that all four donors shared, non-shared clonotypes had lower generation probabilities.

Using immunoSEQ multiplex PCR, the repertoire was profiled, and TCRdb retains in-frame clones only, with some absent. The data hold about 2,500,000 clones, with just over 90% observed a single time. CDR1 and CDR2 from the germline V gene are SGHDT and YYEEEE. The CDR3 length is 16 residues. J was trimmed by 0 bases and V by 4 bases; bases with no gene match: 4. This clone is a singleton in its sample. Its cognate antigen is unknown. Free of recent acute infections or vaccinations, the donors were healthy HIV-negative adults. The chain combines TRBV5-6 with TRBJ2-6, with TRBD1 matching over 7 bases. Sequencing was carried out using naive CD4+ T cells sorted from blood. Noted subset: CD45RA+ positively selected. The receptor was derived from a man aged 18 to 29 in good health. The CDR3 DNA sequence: TGTGCCAGCAGCAGGGACAGCTACTCTGGGGCCAACGTCCTGACTTTC. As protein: CASSRDSYSGANVLTF.